This T cell receptor (beta chain) was identified in a study of molecular identifiers for immune sequencing clone quantification. MiXCR, run by TCRdb on the PCR reads, gives a single entry per CDR3 protein. The sample has over 600,000 distinct CDR3 sequences, just under 20% seen once. Study-level points and caveats: Spiked Jurkat TCR RNA equivalent to one cell was reportedly detectable in approximately 1 million naive cells. It was shown that clones above 20 RNA copies held over 97% of effector molecules, but under 1% in naive cells.

This CDR3 comprises 12 residues. V lost 7 bases and J 6 bases, leaving 13 bases between the germline ends. Germline CDR1 MNHNS, CDR2 SASEGT. Note on this clonotype: The antigen remains undetermined.

The J gene is TRBJ2-7, the V gene TRBV6-1; D might be TRBD2 (5 bases). The clonotype comes from a human donor in good health. Some libraries in this study had Jurkat cell RNA spiked in. Sequenced: naive CD8+ T cells from blood, with Jurkat cell RNA spiked in. Subset indicated: FACS-sorted CD8+CD4-CCR7+CD45RA+ naive T cells. The CDR3 protein is CASIEGLAEQYF. The CDR3 nucleotides are TGTGCCAGCATCGAGGGATTGGCCGAGCAGTACTTC.